Listed below are T cell receptor beta chains from one sample, sequenced in a study of T cell changes during pregnancy in multiple sclerosis. Sequenced by immunoSEQ multiplex PCR; TCRdb stores in-frame clones only, minus some. The sample lists about 22,000 clones, around 90% occurring once. The sequenced sample was CD4+ T cells from peripheral blood mononuclear cells, obtained in the third trimester of pregnancy. Receptors were obtained from a female donor with multiple sclerosis, enrolled in a pregnancy study. The CDR3 runs from the conserved cysteine through the conserved F or W.

>TRBV7-9
CASRPGATNTEAFF
>TRBV28
CASSRLADTYEQYF
>TRBV5-1
CASSRTGGDGYTF
>TRBV9
CASSPRTSREDTGELFF
>TRBV18
CASSPPRYQGGTEAFF
>TRBV6-5
CASSSRGQQETQYF
>TRBV9
CASSGGAAPAYGYTF
>TRBV12-5
CASASSGQETQYF
>TRBV7-9
CASSPQGSPNSPLHF
>TRBV5-6
CASSLVSLSSYNEQFF
>TRBV7-3
CASSLTGGNTEAFF
>TRBV7-8
CASSLGTGVAGGYTF
>TRBV4-3
CASSQDRGSGQPQHF
>TRBV30
CAWDQGQGSYNEQFF
>TRBV30
CAWNRPGGVAFF
>TRBV7-9
CASSLGVGALAGELFF
>TRBV28
CASSLGGSGSYNEQFF